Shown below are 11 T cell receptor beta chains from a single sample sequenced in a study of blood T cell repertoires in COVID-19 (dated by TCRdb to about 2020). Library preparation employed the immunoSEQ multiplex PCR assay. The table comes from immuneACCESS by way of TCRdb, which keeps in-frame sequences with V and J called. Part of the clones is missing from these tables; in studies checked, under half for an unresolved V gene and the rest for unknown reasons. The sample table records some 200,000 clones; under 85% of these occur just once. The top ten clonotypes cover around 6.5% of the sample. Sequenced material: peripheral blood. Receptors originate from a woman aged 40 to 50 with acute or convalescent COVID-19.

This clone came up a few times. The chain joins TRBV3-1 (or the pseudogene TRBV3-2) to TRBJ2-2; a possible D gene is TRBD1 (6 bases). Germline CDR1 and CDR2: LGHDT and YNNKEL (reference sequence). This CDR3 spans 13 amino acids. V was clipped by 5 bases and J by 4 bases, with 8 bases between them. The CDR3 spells CASSNRVTGELFF. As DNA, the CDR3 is TGTGCCAGCAGCAACAGGGTCACCGGGGAGCTGTTTTTT.

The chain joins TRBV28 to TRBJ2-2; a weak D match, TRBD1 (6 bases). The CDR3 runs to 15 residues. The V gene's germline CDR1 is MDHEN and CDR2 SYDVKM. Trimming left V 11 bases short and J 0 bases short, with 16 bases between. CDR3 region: CAGGRDTANTGELFF. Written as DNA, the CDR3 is TGTGCCGGAGGTAGGGACACCGCGAACACCGGGGAGCTGTTTTTT.

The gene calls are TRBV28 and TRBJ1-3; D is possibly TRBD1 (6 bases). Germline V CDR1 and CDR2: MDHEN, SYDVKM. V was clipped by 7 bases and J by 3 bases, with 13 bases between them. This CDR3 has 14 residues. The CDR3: CASNPPGHGNTIYF. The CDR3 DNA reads TGTGCCAGCAACCCTCCGGGACATGGAAACACCATATATTTT. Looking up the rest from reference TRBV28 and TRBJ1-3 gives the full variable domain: DVKVTQSSRYLVKRTGEKVFLECVQDMDHENMFWYRQDPGLGLRLIYFSYDVKMKEKGDIPEGYSVSREKKERFSLILESASTNQTSMYLCASNPPGHGNTIYFGEGSWLTVV.

CDR3 sequence reads: CAISPGLAGGPVEETQYF. The CDR3 bases are TGTGCCATCAGTCCGGGACTAGCGGGGGGGCCAGTCGAAGAGACCCAGTACTTC. V and J are TRBV10-3 and TRBJ2-5, with 16 positions matching TRBD2. Unmatched junction bases numbered 9, after V lost 5 bases and J lost 3 bases. This CDR3 spans 18 amino acids. CDR1 ENHRY and CDR2 SYGVKD come from the germline V gene.

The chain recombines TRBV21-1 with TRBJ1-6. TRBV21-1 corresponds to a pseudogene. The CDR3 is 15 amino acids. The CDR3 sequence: CASSKVGGENSPLHF. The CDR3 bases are TGTGCCAGCAGCAAAGTCGGGGGGGAGAATTCACCCCTCCACTTT.

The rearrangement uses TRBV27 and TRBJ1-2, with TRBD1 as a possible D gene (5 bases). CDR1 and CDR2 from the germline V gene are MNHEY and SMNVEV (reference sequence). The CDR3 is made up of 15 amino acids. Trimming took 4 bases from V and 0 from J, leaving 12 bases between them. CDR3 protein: CASSSPGRANYGYTF. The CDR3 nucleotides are TGTGCCAGCAGTTCCCCCGGCAGGGCTAACTATGGCTACACCTTC.

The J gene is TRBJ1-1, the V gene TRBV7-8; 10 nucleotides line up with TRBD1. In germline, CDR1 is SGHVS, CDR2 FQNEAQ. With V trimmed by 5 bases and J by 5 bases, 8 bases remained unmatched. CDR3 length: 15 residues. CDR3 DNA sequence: TGTGCCAGCAGCCGACCGGGACAGGGGAATACTGAAGCTTTCTTT. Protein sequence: CASSRPGQGNTEAFF.

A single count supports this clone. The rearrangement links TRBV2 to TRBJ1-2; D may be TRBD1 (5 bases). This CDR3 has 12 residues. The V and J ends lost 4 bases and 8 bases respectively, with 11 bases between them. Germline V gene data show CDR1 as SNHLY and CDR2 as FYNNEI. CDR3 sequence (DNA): TGTGCCAGCAGTGTAAGGGGAGGAGGCTACACCTTC. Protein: CASSVRGGGYTF. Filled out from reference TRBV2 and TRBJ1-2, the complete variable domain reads EPEVTQTPSHQVTQMGQEVILRCVPISNHLYFYWYRQILGQKVEFLVSFYNNEISEKSEIFDDQFSVERPDGSNFTLKIRSTKLEDSAMYFCASSVRGGGYTFGSGTRLTVV.

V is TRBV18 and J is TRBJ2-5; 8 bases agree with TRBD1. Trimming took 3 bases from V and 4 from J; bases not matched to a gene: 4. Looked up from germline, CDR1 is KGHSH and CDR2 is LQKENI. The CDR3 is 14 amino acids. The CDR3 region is CASSPSGGTETQYF. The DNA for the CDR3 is TGTGCCAGCTCACCCTCAGGGGGCACAGAGACCCAGTACTTC.

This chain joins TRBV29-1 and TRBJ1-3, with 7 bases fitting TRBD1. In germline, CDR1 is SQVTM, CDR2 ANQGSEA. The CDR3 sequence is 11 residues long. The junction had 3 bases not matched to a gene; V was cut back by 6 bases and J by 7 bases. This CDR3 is CSVQQGNTIYF. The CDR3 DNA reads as TGCAGCGTGCAACAGGGGAACACCATATATTTT.

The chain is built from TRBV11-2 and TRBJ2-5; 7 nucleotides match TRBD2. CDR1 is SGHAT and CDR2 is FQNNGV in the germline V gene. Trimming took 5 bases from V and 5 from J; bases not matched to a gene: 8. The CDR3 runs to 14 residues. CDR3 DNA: TGTGCCAGCAGCCATAGCGGGTCCTGGGAGACCCAGTACTTC. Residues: CASSHSGSWETQYF.